This entry concerns a single T cell receptor beta chain. The Seattle site enrolled patients during active infection and followed them longitudinally. Germline assignment: CDR1 MNHNS and CDR2 SASEGT. V lost 2 bases, J lost 6 bases, and 8 bases lay in between. The length of the CDR3 is 13 residues. This table comes from immunoSEQ multiplex PCR, and its TCRdb copy is limited to in-frame clones, with some not included. The sample yields 500,000 to 600,000 clones, roughly 91% seen once. The sample comes from a study of blood T cell repertoires in COVID-19. This receptor was obtained from a woman in her forties or fifties with COVID-19, enrolled during active disease. What was sequenced was peripheral blood. The gene calls are TRBV6-1 and TRBJ1-5, with TRBD1 as a possible D gene (6 bases). The CDR3 bases are TGTGCCAGCAGTGAACTGGGGGCTCAGCCCCAGCATTTT. It specifies CASSELGAQPQHF.